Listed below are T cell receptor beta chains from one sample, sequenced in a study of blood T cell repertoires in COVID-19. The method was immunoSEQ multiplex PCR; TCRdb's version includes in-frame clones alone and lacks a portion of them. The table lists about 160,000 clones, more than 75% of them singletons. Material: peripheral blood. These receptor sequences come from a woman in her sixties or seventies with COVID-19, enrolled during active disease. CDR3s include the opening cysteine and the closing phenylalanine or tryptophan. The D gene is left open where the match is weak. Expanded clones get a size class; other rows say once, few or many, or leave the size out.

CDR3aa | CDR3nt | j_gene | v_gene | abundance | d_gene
CSVGGIPGANVLTF | TGCAGCGTTGGCGGGATCCCTGGGGCCAACGTCCTGACTTTC | TRBJ2-6 | TRBV29-1 | . | .
CASSLVGRGNTEAFF | TGCGCCAGCAGCTTGGTGGGGCGGGGAAACACTGAAGCTTTCTTT | TRBJ1-1 | TRBV5-1 | . | .
CASSQRRGTSPLHF | TGCGCCAGCAGCCAAAGGCGGGGGACTTCACCCCTCCACTTT | TRBJ1-6 | TRBV4-1 | . | .
CASSFWEGRNQPQHF | TGTGCCAGCAGCTTTTGGGAGGGGCGTAATCAGCCCCAGCATTTT | TRBJ1-5 | TRBV7-2 | . | .
CASSSPTGGLGEKLFF | TGTGCCAGCAGTTCGCCCACAGGGGGCTTGGGTGAAAAACTGTTTTTT | TRBJ1-4 | TRBV6-6 | . | TRBD1
CASSYTGRSEQYF | TGTGCCAGCAGTTATACAGGGCGAAGCGAGCAGTACTTC | TRBJ2-7 | TRBV7-3 | few | .
CATEWNYGYTF | TGTGCCACAGAATGGAACTATGGCTACACCTTC | TRBJ1-2 | TRBV3-1/TRBV3-2 | . | .
CSVEKGAGYEQYF | TGCAGCGTTGAAAAGGGGGCGGGCTACGAGCAGTACTTC | TRBJ2-7 | TRBV29-1 | . | TRBD1
CASSHATGGEARELFF | TGCGCCAGCAGCCACGCAACAGGGGGCGAGGCCCGGGAGCTGTTTTTT | TRBJ2-2 | TRBV4-1 | . | TRBD1
CASSPFGIAAGDGYTF | TGTGCCAGCTCACCGTTCGGGATTGCCGCCGGCGATGGCTACACCTTC | TRBJ1-2 | TRBV18 | . | .
CASSPRGPYNSPLHF | TGCGCCAGCAGCCCTAGGGGGCCCTATAATTCACCCCTCCACTTT | TRBJ1-6 | TRBV5-1 | once | TRBD1
CASSLARQANEKLFF | TGTGCCAGCAGCTTGGCCCGACAGGCTAATGAAAAACTGTTTTTT | TRBJ1-4 | TRBV5-5 | . | .
CASNPDSLGGYTF | TGTGCCAGCAACCCGGACAGCCTTGGGGGCTACACCTTC | TRBJ1-2 | TRBV6-6 | . | .
CASSTAENTEAFF | TGTGCCAGCAGTACCGCGGAGAACACTGAAGCTTTCTTT | TRBJ1-1 | TRBV6-4 | . | .
CASSHSFGGTDTQYF | TGTGCCAGCAGCCACTCCTTCGGGGGCACAGATACGCAGTATTTT | TRBJ2-3 | TRBV7-2 | . | .
CASSRTGFYGYTF | TGTGCCAGCAGTAGGACAGGGTTCTATGGCTACACCTTC | TRBJ1-2 | TRBV3-1/TRBV3-2 | . | TRBD1
CASSTLGQGQYGYTF | TGTGCCAGCAGTACTCTAGGACAGGGCCAATATGGCTACACCTTC | TRBJ1-2 | TRBV6-5 | . | TRBD1
CASSSGQRLQETQYF | TGTGCCAGCAGCTCGGGACAGAGGTTACAAGAGACCCAGTACTTC | TRBJ2-5 | TRBV5-4 | once | TRBD1
CASSGQGLDQPQHF | TGTGCCAGCAGTGGTCAGGGCCTAGATCAGCCCCAGCATTTT | TRBJ1-5 | TRBV2 | . | .
CASSMGGYSNQPQHF | TGTGCCAGTAGTATGGGGGGGTATAGCAATCAGCCCCAGCATTTT | TRBJ1-5 | TRBV19 | . | .
CASSQAGGLYEQYF | TGTGCCAGCAGCCAAGCGGGGGGCCTCTACGAGCAGTACTTC | TRBJ2-7 | TRBV5-6 | . | TRBD2
CASGFLTSGGATGELFF | TGTGCTAGTGGTTTCCTAACTAGCGGGGGGGCCACCGGGGAGCTGTTTTTT | TRBJ2-2 | TRBV12-5 | . | TRBD2
CASLRISGGELFF | TGTGCCAGCCTCCGGATTAGCGGCGGGGAGCTGTTTTTT | TRBJ2-2 | TRBV19 | . | .
CASSTWTGENTEAFF | TGCGCCAGCAGCACATGGACAGGCGAGAACACTGAAGCTTTCTTT | TRBJ1-1 | TRBV5-1 | . | TRBD1
CASSNTQGAGETQYF | TGCGCCAGCAGCAACACTCAGGGGGCTGGGGAGACCCAGTACTTC | TRBJ2-5 | TRBV5-1 | . | TRBD1
CASSQDRQGAMNNYGYTF | TGCGCCAGCAGCCAAGATCGTCAGGGGGCTATGAATAACTATGGCTACACCTTC | TRBJ1-2 | TRBV4-1 | . | TRBD1
CASSVDRGPGELFF | TGTGCCAGCAGCGTTGACAGGGGACCCGGGGAGCTGTTTTTT | TRBJ2-2 | TRBV9 | . | TRBD1
CASSPDRPYEQYF | TGTGCCAGCAGCCCGGACAGGCCATACGAGCAGTACTTC | TRBJ2-7 | TRBV2 | . | TRBD1
CASSPGTGGFEQYF | TGTGCCAGCAGCCCGGGGACAGGGGGCTTCGAGCAGTACTTC | TRBJ2-7 | TRBV9 | . | TRBD1
CASKIQGPTEAFF | TGTGCCAGCAAAATACAGGGGCCCACTGAAGCTTTCTTT | TRBJ1-1 | TRBV2 | . | TRBD1
CSVEWEGGYTF | TGCAGCGTTGAATGGGAGGGTGGCTACACCTTC | TRBJ1-2 | TRBV29-1 | . | .
CASSPLAGGLGTADTQYF | TGTGCCAGCAGCCCGCTAGCGGGGGGCCTAGGGACCGCAGATACGCAGTATTTT | TRBJ2-3 | TRBV7-9 | . | TRBD2
CASSTASGYEKLFF | TGTGCCAGCAGCACAGCGTCGGGGTATGAAAAACTGTTTTTT | TRBJ1-4 | TRBV2 | . | .
CAINRIYYGYTF | TGTGCCATCAACAGGATTTACTATGGCTACACCTTC | TRBJ1-2 | TRBV7-9 | . | .
CASRRGTGAAESNQPQHF | TGTGCCAGCAGGCGAGGGACAGGGGCCGCGGAAAGCAATCAGCCCCAGCATTTT | TRBJ1-5 | TRBV6-6 | few | TRBD1
CASRKTGSRTQYF | TGTGCCAGCAGGAAGACAGGGAGCCGGACCCAGTACTTC | TRBJ2-5 | TRBV28 | . | TRBD1
CAWDLRGEGGYGYTF | TGTGCCTGGGACCTGCGCGGGGAGGGTGGCTATGGCTACACCTTC | TRBJ1-2 | TRBV30 | once | .
CSVEGTSGGAVGTDTQYF | TGCAGCGTTGAAGGGACTAGCGGGGGGGCCGTGGGCACAGATACGCAGTATTTT | TRBJ2-3 | TRBV29-1 | . | TRBD2
CASSYMTGGAGLSQHF | TGTGCCAGCAGTTATATGACAGGGGGCGCAGGCTTATCCCAGCATTTT | TRBJ1-5 | TRBV6-9 | . | TRBD1
CASSSPGQGLAGELFF | TGTGCCAGCAGCTCGCCGGGACAGGGGTTGGCCGGGGAGCTGTTTTTT | TRBJ2-2 | TRBV7-6 | . | TRBD1
CASSQGKISYGYTF | TGTGCCAGCAGCCAGGGCAAGATTTCCTATGGCTACACCTTC | TRBJ1-2 | TRBV3-1/TRBV3-2 | . | .
CASSYRQTYEQYF | TGTGCCAGCAGCTATCGACAGACCTACGAGCAGTACTTC | TRBJ2-7 | TRBV11-2 | . | .
CATSRVTEAFF | TGTGCCACCAGCAGAGTAACTGAAGCTTTCTTT | TRBJ1-1 | TRBV15 | . | .
CASSVWDRENTGELFF | TGTGCCAGCAGCGTATGGGACAGGGAGAACACCGGGGAGCTGTTTTTT | TRBJ2-2 | TRBV9 | few | TRBD1
CASSLVVGSGAFF | TGTGCCAGCAGCTTGGTCGTGGGTTCGGGAGCTTTCTTT | TRBJ1-1 | TRBV5-5 | . | .
CACERTGDQPQHF | TGTGCCTGTGAAAGGACAGGAGATCAGCCCCAGCATTTT | TRBJ1-5 | TRBV30 | . | TRBD1
CASSAELAGGQFF | TGTGCCAGCAGTGCCGAACTAGCGGGGGGGCAGTTCTTC | TRBJ2-1 | TRBV27 | once | TRBD2
CASSEGPGQGAETQYF | TGTGCCAGCAGTGAGGGTCCGGGACAGGGAGCGGAGACCCAGTACTTC | TRBJ2-5 | TRBV6-1 | . | TRBD1
CASSEAGQSYGYTF | TGTGCCAGCAGTGAAGCGGGGCAGTCCTATGGCTACACCTTC | TRBJ1-2 | TRBV6-1 | . | .
CASSVNRDPYEQYF | TGTGCCAGCAGTGTAAACAGGGATCCCTACGAGCAGTACTTC | TRBJ2-7 | TRBV11-1 | . | .